These 26 T cell receptor beta chains share one sample of origin, sequenced in a study of blood T cells in healthy people across ages. Sample-barcoded 5' priming and a J-beta primer mix drove a second PCR of 7 to 11 cycles. TCRdb ran MiXCR on the 5' RACE reads and lists one entry per CDR3 protein. The sample lists more than 650,000 distinct CDR3 sequences, approximately 24% occurring once. This same sample was also taken into another study, of T cells of mothers and their children.

The sequenced sample was blood. These receptors all stem from a boy under 18 in good health.

The chain is built from TRBV9 and TRBJ2-7; no definite D call. V gave up 0 bases and J gave up 2 bases, with 9 bases separating them. Germline values: CDR1 SGDLS, CDR2 YYNGEE. The CDR3 runs 14 residues. CDR3 in amino acids: CASSVEADPYEQYF. CDR3 coding DNA: TGTGCCAGCAGCGTAGAGGCGGATCCCTACGAGCAGTACTTC.

V is TRBV29-1 and J is TRBJ2-1, with TRBD1 matching over 8 bases. Trimming removed 0 bases from V and 3 bases from J; junction bases left unmatched: 1. From germline, CDR1 is SQVTM and CDR2 ANQGSEA. CDR3 length: 14 residues. As DNA, the CDR3 is TGCAGCGTTGAAGACAGGGGGCTCTACAATGAGCAGTTCTTC. Its protein is CSVEDRGLYNEQFF.

The table lists this clonotype with a few counts. V and J are TRBV7-2 and TRBJ1-2, with D possibly being TRBD1 (6 bases). The CDR3 contains 13 residues. The germline V gene encodes CDR1 SGHTA and CDR2 FQGNSA. V lost 2 bases to trimming and J lost 9 bases, with 13 bases between them. The CDR3 nucleotides are TGTGCCAGCAGCTTACCAGGGGAATTTAGCTACACCTTC. It yields the protein CASSLPGEFSYTF. Based on the CDR3 plus reference TRBV7-2 and TRBJ1-2, the full variable domain is GAGVSQSPSNKVTEKGKDVELRCDPISGHTALYWYRQSLGQGLEFLIYFQGNSAPDKSGLPSDRFSAERTGGSVSTLTIQRTQQEDSAVYLCASSLPGEFSYTFGSGTRLTVV.

This clonotype occurred a few times. This sequence joins TRBV24-1 and TRBJ2-1; 13 bases map to TRBD2. Germline CDR1 reads KGHDR; CDR2 reads SFDVKD. V dropped 2 bases and J dropped 8; count of bases not matched to a gene: 5. This CDR3 region has 16 residues. The chain's CDR3 is CATSDSLAGGRHEQFF. The CDR3 DNA is TGTGCCACCAGTGATTCACTAGCGGGGGGGCGTCATGAGCAGTTCTTC.

This clonotype has only a few counts. The chain employs TRBV12-3 or TRBV12-4 and TRBJ2-1; TRBD2 matches 8 bases. CDR3 length: 16 residues. V gave up 5 bases and J gave up 4 bases; unmatched junction bases: 10. This CDR3 is CASSTHSGANYNEQFF. DNA of the CDR3: TGTGCCAGCAGTACACATAGCGGGGCTAATTACAATGAGCAGTTCTTC.

V usage is TRBV28 and J usage is TRBJ1-1; no firm D call. V lost 3 bases to trimming and J lost 4 bases, with 15 bases between them. The CDR3 runs to 15 residues. In germline, CDR1 is MDHEN, CDR2 SYDVKM. This CDR3 is CASSFFSGAGTEAFF. In DNA, the CDR3 is TGTGCCAGCAGTTTTTTTTCTGGCGCGGGCACTGAAGCTTTCTTT.

This clonotype has a handful of counts. The rearrangement joins TRBV6-6 to TRBJ2-5; 10 bases are shared with TRBD2. Germline-derived CDR1 and CDR2 are MNHNY and SVGAGI (reference sequence). The CDR3 is 13 amino acids. V trimming: 7 bases; J trimming: 3 bases; junction bases outside the gene matches: 2. The CDR3 reads CASKGLAKETQYF. The CDR3 region has the DNA TGTGCCAGCAAGGGACTAGCGAAAGAGACCCAGTACTTC.

This chain connects TRBV24-1 to TRBJ2-7; weak D call: TRBD1 (6 bases). The DNA end is more similar to TRBJ2-5, so the J call may be wrong. This CDR3 is 15 amino acids long. Per germline, CDR1 KGHDR and CDR2 SFDVKD. CDR3 loop: CATSDSWAGEETQYF. The CDR3 DNA reads as TGTGCCACCAGTGACAGTTGGGCAGGGGAAGAGACCCAGTACTTC.

This chain's CDR3 is CASSLGYRAEASPLHF. Written as DNA, the CDR3 is TGTGCCAGCAGTCTAGGGTACAGAGCAGAGGCTTCACCCCTCCACTTT. The chain employs TRBV12-3 or TRBV12-4 and TRBJ1-6, with D unresolved. Trimming shortened V by 5 bases and J by 9 bases, and 20 bases separated the two germline ends. The CDR3 contains 16 residues.

This clonotype was found a few times. The chain links TRBV28 to TRBJ2-6; no clear D gene. The germline gives CDR1 MDHEN, CDR2 SYDVKM. The V and J ends lost 7 bases and 0 bases respectively, with 4 bases between them. CDR3 size: 13 residues. CDR3 coding DNA: TGTGCCAGCAATCCCTCTGGGGCCAACGTCCTGACTTTC. It yields the protein CASNPSGANVLTF.

The chain joins TRBV6-5 to TRBJ2-5, with D perhaps matching TRBD1 (5 bases). The J call may be incorrect, as the DNA end agrees better with TRBJ2-7. The CDR3 extends over 14 amino acids. Germline V lookup: CDR1 MNHEY, CDR2 SVGAGI. This CDR3 is CASSYSRQSYEQYF. The DNA of the CDR3 is TGTGCCAGCAGTTACTCGAGACAGTCCTACGAGCAGTACTTC.

The chain joins TRBV7-3 to TRBJ2-1; 7 bases agree with TRBD2. J lost 12 bases, V lost 2 bases, and 10 bases had no gene match. Germline lookup yields CDR1 SGHTA and CDR2 FQGTGA. This CDR3 spans 14 amino acids. Written as DNA, the CDR3 is TGTGCCAGCAGCTTACTCCTAGCGGAGATTGGGCAGTTCTTC. Encoded protein: CASSLLLAEIGQFF.

The chain employs TRBV5-1 and TRBJ1-4, with 11 bases matching TRBD1. Germline V lookup: CDR1 SGHRS, CDR2 YFSETQ. CDR3 length: 17 amino acids. Trimming at V came to 4 bases and at J to 8 bases, leaving 13 bases not matched to a gene. The CDR3 DNA follows: TGCGCCAGCAGCCACTCCCTTGCCGGGACAGGGGGAGAAAAACTGTTTTTT. Encoded protein: CASSHSLAGTGGEKLFF.

The chain uses TRBV7-2 and TRBJ1-2; the D gene is possibly TRBD1 (5 bases). Looked up from germline, CDR1 is SGHTA and CDR2 is FQGNSA. V gave up 3 bases and J gave up 5 bases, with 16 bases separating them. The CDR3 spans 15 residues. The DNA of the CDR3 is TGTGCCAGCAGCTTGGACGGGGGGGGTACTTATGGCTACACCTTC. It codes for CASSLDGGGTYGYTF.

This clonotype was detected only a few times. The rearrangement uses TRBV10-3 and TRBJ2-5, with TRBD1 as a possible D gene (5 bases). The tail of the sequence fits TRBJ2-7 better, so the J call may be wrong. CDR1 is ENHRY, CDR2 SYGVKD, per germline. The CDR3 is made up of 13 amino acids. The CDR3 region has the DNA TGTGCCACGAGTACAGGCGATTGGTACGAGCAGTACTTC. Its translation: CATSTGDWYEQYF.

There are a few counts of this clonotype. This chain links TRBV7-2 with TRBJ2-7; D tentatively fits TRBD1 or TRBD2 (7 bases each). CDR3 length equals 15 residues. V was cut by 1 base and J by 5 bases, with 15 bases left in between. Germline CDR1 and CDR2: SGHTA and FQGNSA. CDR3 sequence reads: CASSLVGRGRDEQYF. As DNA, the CDR3 is TGTGCCAGCAGCTTAGTCGGCAGGGGGAGGGACGAGCAGTACTTC.

This clonotype appeared a few times. The rearrangement uses TRBV3-1 and TRBJ2-7; no clear D gene. The better agreement between TRBJ2-1 and the DNA end casts doubt on the J call. Germline values: CDR1 LGHDT, CDR2 YNNKEL (reference sequence). This CDR3 is built from 18 residues. CDR3 residues: CASRRYSRYSRPYNEQFF. DNA for the CDR3: TGTGCCAGCAGACGATATTCTAGGTACAGCCGCCCCTACAATGAGCAGTTCTTC.

The sample holds a few counts of this clonotype. The chain has TRBV7-2 and TRBJ2-7, with D unresolved. CDR3 length equals 13 residues. Trimming took off 5 bases at V and 5 bases at J, with 13 bases between the two ends. The germline V gene encodes CDR1 SGHTA and CDR2 FQGNSA. The CDR3 sequence: CASSARIGNEQYF. The CDR3 DNA sequence: TGTGCCAGCAGCGCTCGGATAGGAAACGAGCAGTACTTC.

The chain is built from TRBV12-5 and TRBJ2-7; tentatively, D is TRBD1 (5 bases). This CDR3 spans 15 amino acids. V was trimmed by 0 bases and J by 1 base, leaving 10 bases between them. Looked up from germline, CDR1 is LGHNT and CDR2 is FRNRAP. The CDR3 DNA reads TGTGCTAGTGGTTTGGTATCAGGGTTATCCTACGAGCAGTACTTC. Its translation: CASGLVSGLSYEQYF.

This clonotype was seen a handful of times. The chain links TRBV6-1 to TRBJ2-2; D is unclear. The CDR3 has 11 residues. The V and J ends lost 5 bases and 10 bases respectively, with 8 bases between them. The V gene's germline CDR1 is MNHNS and CDR2 SASEGT. DNA of the CDR3: TGTGCCAGCAGTATTTACGAGGAGCTGTTTTTT. It encodes CASSIYEELFF.

The chain joins TRBV5-1 to TRBJ2-7, with 9 bases identical to TRBD1. In germline, CDR1 is SGHRS, CDR2 YFSETQ. V gave up 4 bases and J gave up 3 bases; unmatched junction bases: 8. CDR3 size: 15 residues. In DNA, the CDR3 is TGCGCCAGCAGCCGAGACAGGGGGTCCCTCTACGAGCAGTACTTC. It yields the protein CASSRDRGSLYEQYF.

This chain uses TRBV9 with TRBJ2-2; 13 bases agree with TRBD2. V shed 0 bases and J 5 bases; nucleotides not matched to a gene: 7. The CDR3 length is 18 residues. Germline V gene data show CDR1 as SGDLS and CDR2 as YYNGEE. In DNA, the CDR3 is TGTGCCAGCAGCGTAGAACTAGCGGGGGGGCCTGGGACCGGGGAGCTGTTTTTT. Encoded protein: CASSVELAGGPGTGELFF. The variable domain in full, completed from reference TRBV9 and TRBJ2-2, reads DSGVTQTPKHLITATGQRVTLRCSPRSGDLSVYWYQQSLDQGLQFLIQYYNGEERAKGNILERFSAQQFPDLHSELNLSSLELGDSALYFCASSVELAGGPGTGELFFGEGSRLTVL.

This clonotype was counted between two and nine times. V is TRBV29-1 and J is TRBJ1-4; D is possibly TRBD1 (5 bases). Germline-derived CDR1 and CDR2 are SQVTM and ANQGSEA. CDR3 length equals 13 residues. The germline V and J ends were trimmed by 5 bases and 7 bases, with 14 bases remaining between them. The CDR3 sequence: CSVYAGGGEKLFF. In DNA, the CDR3 is TGCAGCGTTTACGCTGGGGGGGGTGAAAAACTGTTTTTT.

The J gene is TRBJ2-5, the V gene TRBV5-1, with 8 bases matching TRBD2. V shed 5 bases and J 1 base; nucleotides not matched to a gene: 7. This CDR3 region has 15 residues. The germline V gene encodes CDR1 SGHRS and CDR2 YFSETQ. CDR3 region: CASREAGGTQETQYF. CDR3 DNA sequence: TGCGCCAGCAGAGAGGCGGGGGGTACCCAAGAGACCCAGTACTTC.

This clonotype was seen more than once but under ten times. The chain combines TRBV7-8 with TRBJ1-1; perhaps TRBD1 as D (5 bases). The V gene lost 5 bases and the J gene lost 0 bases, with 16 bases spanning the gap. The CDR3 has 16 residues. Germline lookup yields CDR1 SGHVS and CDR2 FQNEAQ. CDR3 DNA: TGTGCCAGCAGCCCGTGGGGGAGCGGCATGAACACTGAAGCTTTCTTT. It specifies CASSPWGSGMNTEAFF.

The CDR3 reads CATSWGVTNEKLFF. In DNA, the CDR3 is TGTGCCACCAGTTGGGGGGTTACTAATGAAAAACTGTTTTTT. This rearrangement joins TRBV15 to TRBJ1-4; a weak D match, TRBD1 (5 bases). Germline V gives CDR1 LNHNV, CDR2 YYDKDF (reference sequence). The CDR3 is 14 amino acids. V was cut by 6 bases and J by 2 bases, with 10 bases left in between.